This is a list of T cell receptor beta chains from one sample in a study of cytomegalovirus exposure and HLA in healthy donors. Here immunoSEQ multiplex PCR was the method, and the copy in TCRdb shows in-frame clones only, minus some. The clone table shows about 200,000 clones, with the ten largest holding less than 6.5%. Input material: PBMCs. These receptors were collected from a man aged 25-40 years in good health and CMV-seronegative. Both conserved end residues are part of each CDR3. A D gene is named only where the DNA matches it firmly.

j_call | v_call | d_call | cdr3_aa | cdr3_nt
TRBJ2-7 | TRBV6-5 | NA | CASSLGQRGEQYF | TGTGCCAGCAGTCTCGGACAGAGGGGCGAGCAGTACTTC
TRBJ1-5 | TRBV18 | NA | CASSPEPSNQPQHF | TGTGCCAGCTCACCGGAGCCTAGCAATCAGCCCCAGCATTTT
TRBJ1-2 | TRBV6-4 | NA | CASSLSGSGGYTF | TGTGCCAGCAGTCTATCTGGATCGGGAGGCTACACCTTC
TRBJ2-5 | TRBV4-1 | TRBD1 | CASSQDGTGRQETQYF | TGCGCCAGCAGCCAAGACGGGACAGGGAGACAAGAGACCCAGTACTTC
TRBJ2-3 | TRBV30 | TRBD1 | CAWIKSGQGYTDTQYF | TGTGCCTGGATTAAATCGGGACAGGGATACACAGATACGCAGTATTTT
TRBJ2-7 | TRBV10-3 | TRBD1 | CAISARGTGDNYEQYF | TGTGCCATCAGCGCAAGGGGGACAGGGGACAACTACGAGCAGTACTTC
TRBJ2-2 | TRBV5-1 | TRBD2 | CASSFPLAGVRAGELFF | TGCGCCAGCAGCTTCCCCTTAGCGGGAGTCCGGGCCGGGGAGCTGTTTTTT
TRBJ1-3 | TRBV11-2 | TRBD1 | CASSSDRGNTIYF | TGTGCCAGCAGCTCGGACAGGGGAAACACCATATATTTT
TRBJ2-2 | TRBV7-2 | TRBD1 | CASSSTGVVGELFF | TGTGCCAGCAGCTCAACAGGGGTGGTCGGGGAGCTGTTTTTT
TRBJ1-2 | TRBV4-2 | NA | CASSHPAAGNYGYTF | TGTGCCAGCAGCCACCCGGCGGCAGGGAACTATGGCTACACCTTC